This passage covers 25 T cell receptor beta chains from one sample sequenced in a study of post-analysis software for immune sequencing data. Included in the TCR beta cDNA libraries were unique molecular identifiers. TCRdb fed the PCR reads into MiXCR, producing one record per CDR3 protein. The repertoire includes 650,000 to 850,000 distinct CDR3 sequences, about 45% of them detected once, and roughly 4.5% sits in the top ten. Study-level results: Elevated frequency relative to controls characterized roughly five TRBV segments in patients, TRBV5-6, TRBV5-1 and TRBV20-1 among them.

These TCRs' antigens remain unknown. Sequenced material: blood. All receptors come from a girl aged 10 to 17 with multiple sclerosis.

This clonotype has just a few counts. The chain joins TRBV7-2 to TRBJ2-4, with TRBD2 as a possible D gene (5 bases). Trimming shortened V by 8 bases and J by 7 bases, and 12 bases separated the two germline ends. This CDR3 contains 12 residues. Germline CDR1 reads SGHTA; CDR2 reads FQGNSA. CDR3: CASGTSGNIQYF. The CDR3 DNA reads as TGTGCCAGCGGTACCTCGGGGAACATTCAGTACTTC. Drawing the rest from reference TRBV7-2 and TRBJ2-4, the complete variable domain is GAGVSQSPSNKVTEKGKDVELRCDPISGHTALYWYRQSLGQGLEFLIYFQGNSAPDKSGLPSDRFSAERTGGSVSTLTIQRTQQEDSAVYLCASGTSGNIQYFGAGTRLSVL.

The J gene is TRBJ1-2, the V gene TRBV6-5, with D possibly TRBD1 on 6 matching bases. Trimming removed 2 bases at V and 1 base at J, with 14 bases between. The CDR3 is 16 residues long. Germline CDR1 is MNHEY and CDR2 is SVGAGI. The CDR3 sequence: CASSYAGRGGNYGYTF. The CDR3 DNA sequence: TGTGCCAGCAGTTACGCGGGCAGAGGGGGTAACTATGGCTACACCTTC.

This clonotype was detected a few times. The chain combines TRBV20-1 with TRBJ2-7; 11 bases align to TRBD2. Per germline, CDR1 DFQATT and CDR2 SNEGSKA (reference sequence). Trimming at V came to 6 bases and at J to 1 base, leaving 5 bases not matched to a gene. The CDR3 consists of 14 residues. CDR3 sequence: CSATGTSGSYEQYF. The CDR3, as DNA: TGCAGTGCCACAGGGACTAGCGGATCCTACGAGCAGTACTTC.

The chain links TRBV20-1 to TRBJ1-6, with TRBD1 as a possible D gene (6 bases). This CDR3 has 16 residues. Germline CDR1 reads DFQATT; CDR2 reads SNEGSKA (reference sequence). Between the trimmed V and J ends, which lost 1 base and 7 bases, there was a span of 17 bases. The CDR3 bases are TGCAGTGCTAGAGTGGCATCCGGGACACACAATTCACCCCTCCACTTT. The encoded protein is CSARVASGTHNSPLHF.

The CDR3: CASRLGTSGSLYNEQFF. Written as DNA, the CDR3 is TGTGCCAGCAGACTTGGGACTAGCGGGAGTCTCTACAATGAGCAGTTCTTC. The rearrangement uses TRBV6-6 and TRBJ2-1; the match to TRBD2 covers 14 bases. J gave up 3 bases and V 6 bases, and 7 bases lay outside the gene matches. There are 17 residues in the CDR3. Per the germline V gene, CDR1 is MNHNY and CDR2 is SVGAGI (reference sequence).

The chain's CDR3 is CATSDSGQGDYGYTF. CDR3 DNA sequence: TGTGCCACCAGTGATTCCGGACAGGGAGACTATGGCTACACCTTC. This chain links TRBV24-1 with TRBJ1-2, with 8 positions matching TRBD1. Germline V gene lookup returns CDR1 KGHDR and CDR2 SFDVKD. This CDR3 contains 15 residues. V lost 2 bases to trimming and J lost 3 bases; unmatched junction nucleotides: 4.

The chain's CDR3 is CASSLTGGNSYEQYF. The CDR3 DNA is TGTGCCAGCAGTTTAACAGGGGGGAACTCCTACGAGCAGTACTTC. The chain uses TRBV27 and TRBJ2-7; 8 bases fit TRBD1. The CDR3 runs 15 residues. The ends lost 2 bases at V and 0 bases at J; junction bases unmatched: 3. The germline gives CDR1 MNHEY, CDR2 SMNVEV (reference sequence).

The chain joins TRBV14 to TRBJ1-1, with TRBD1 matching over 8 bases. V lost 4 bases, J lost 11 bases, and 18 bases stayed unmatched. The CDR3 totals 16 residues. Germline V gene sequence: CDR1 SGHDN, CDR2 FVKESK. The CDR3 nucleotides read TGTGCCAGCAGCCCCGGGGGCAGGGGGCCCCGGGCCTCTGCTTTCTTT. Residues: CASSPGGRGPRASAFF.

This clonotype was found a few times. This chain connects TRBV7-8 to TRBJ2-7; possibly TRBD2 for D (6 bases). CDR3 length: 14 amino acids. The V end was cut by 1 base, the J end by 5 bases, with 12 bases between. Germline V gene sequence: CDR1 SGHVS, CDR2 FQNEAQ. The CDR3 bases are TGTGCCAGCAGCTTAGTCGGGGGACGGGACGAGCAGTACTTC. This sequence encodes CASSLVGGRDEQYF.

The CDR3 DNA reads as TGCAGTGCTATTATTTTCTCCGGGGGTTCACAGCCCCAGCATTTT. This sequence encodes CSAIIFSGGSQPQHF. The chain joins TRBV20-1 to TRBJ1-5; D might be TRBD1 (5 bases). Germline loops: CDR1 DFQATT, CDR2 SNEGSKA (reference sequence). Trimming took 4 bases from V and 7 from J, leaving 20 bases between them. The CDR3 has 15 amino acids.

This chain uses TRBV7-3 with TRBJ2-3; 11 bases are a match to TRBD1. Germline V lookup: CDR1 SGHTA, CDR2 FQGTGA. CDR3 size: 15 residues. Germline trimming cut 3 bases from V and 5 bases from J; bases unmatched to any gene: 4. The CDR3 here is CASSLDRGQGDTQYF. The DNA of the CDR3 is TGTGCCAGCAGCTTGGACAGGGGGCAAGGAGATACGCAGTATTTT.

V gene TRBV27 combines with J gene TRBJ2-3; D gene unclear. The CDR3 extends over 14 amino acids. Germline V gene sequence: CDR1 MNHEY, CDR2 SMNVEV (reference sequence). The V end lost 2 bases, the J end lost 5 bases, and 11 bases lay between the germline ends. DNA of the CDR3: TGTGCCAGCAGTTTACTCCAAGCGCGAGATACGCAGTATTTT. Translating gives CASSLLQARDTQYF.

There are a few counts of this clonotype. The chain employs TRBV7-9 and TRBJ2-1; no definite D call. CDR3 length: 15 residues. V shed 1 base and J shed 5 bases, with 12 bases lying between them. CDR1 is SEHNR and CDR2 is FQNEAQ in the germline V gene (reference sequence). As DNA, the CDR3 is TGTGCCAGCAGCTTAGGGCAGTTGGGGAACAATGAGCAGTTCTTC. It specifies CASSLGQLGNNEQFF.

The chain is built from TRBV11-1 and TRBJ2-7; a weak D match, TRBD2 (5 bases). Deletions cut 5 bases from V and 6 bases from J, with 14 bases between. This CDR3 region has 13 residues. CDR1 is SGHAT, CDR2 FQDESV, per germline (reference sequence). CDR3 residues: CASSPRVAGEQYF. The CDR3 DNA is TGTGCCAGCAGCCCTAGAGTGGCGGGCGAGCAGTACTTC.

The rearrangement joins TRBV19 to TRBJ1-4; a possible D gene is TRBD1 (6 bases). Germline V gene lookup returns CDR1 LNHDA and CDR2 SQIVND (reference sequence). V lost 5 bases and J lost 7, with 14 bases in between. The CDR3 sequence is 14 residues long. The CDR3 DNA sequence: TGTGCCAGTAGTGATGGGGGCCTCGGTGAAAAACTGTTTTTT. This codes for CASSDGGLGEKLFF.

In this sample, this clonotype turned up a few times. CDR3 DNA sequence: TGTGCCAGCAGTTTAACGGGACAGGATGACGGCTACACCTTC. It translates to CASSLTGQDDGYTF. The V call is TRBV12-3 or TRBV12-4, the J call TRBJ1-2; 8 bases are shared with TRBD1. The CDR3 loop spans 14 amino acids. Losses at the gene ends were 2 bases for V and 8 bases for J; bases not matched to a gene: 7.

This clonotype was observed a handful of times. The chain joins TRBV30 to TRBJ1-2, with D unresolved. The CDR3 has 13 amino acids. The ends were cut back, 2 bases at V and 0 bases at J, with 7 bases in the middle. The germline CDR1 and CDR2 sequences are GTSNPN and SVGIG (reference sequence). In DNA form, the CDR3 reads TGTGCCTGGAGTAGGGCCGCTAACTATGGCTACACCTTC. It codes for CAWSRAANYGYTF.

This clonotype has only one observation. J is TRBJ1-1 and V is TRBV12-3 or TRBV12-4; a weak D match, TRBD1 (5 bases). Trimming shortened V by 3 bases and J by 4 bases, and 18 bases separated the two germline ends. CDR3 length: 16 amino acids. This chain's CDR3 is CASSFRVPLGGTEAFF. The CDR3 nucleotides are TGTGCCAGCAGTTTCAGGGTTCCCTTGGGGGGCACTGAAGCTTTCTTT.

The chain is built from TRBV23-1 and TRBJ2-5; D is uncertain. TRBV23-1 is labeled an ORF, and its function is uncertain. Trimming stripped 2 bases from V and 8 bases from J, with 9 bases between. This CDR3 contains 12 residues. CDR3 amino acids: CASSQAVSTQYF. The CDR3, as DNA: TGCGCCAGCAGTCAAGCAGTCTCAACCCAGTACTTC.

The chain employs TRBV6-2 or TRBV6-3 and TRBJ2-1; 12 nucleotides match TRBD2. The CDR3 spans 16 residues. Unmatched junction bases numbered 9, after V lost 2 bases and J lost 10 bases. Germline loops: CDR1 MNHEY, CDR2 SVGEGT. CDR3 amino acids: CASSYRGASGRVEQFF. Written as DNA, the CDR3 is TGTGCCAGCAGTTACCGTGGGGCTAGCGGGAGGGTAGAGCAGTTCTTC.

This clonotype came up once. V gene TRBV20-1 combines with J gene TRBJ2-7, with 8 nucleotides matching TRBD2. The J call may not be correct, given that the DNA end is closer to TRBJ2-5. Germline CDR1 and CDR2: DFQATT and SNEGSKA (reference sequence). The CDR3 spans 18 residues. CDR3 in amino acids: CSARGVASGQLRGETQYF. The CDR3 nucleotides are TGCAGTGCTAGAGGGGTGGCTAGCGGGCAACTGAGGGGGGAGACCCAGTACTTC.

This clonotype was recorded a few times. The rearrangement joins TRBV11-3 to TRBJ2-3; TRBD2 might be the D (6 bases). Germline CDR1 and CDR2: SGHNT and YENEEA. With 5 bases removed from V and 2 bases from J, the gap between germline ends came to 14 bases. This CDR3 contains 15 residues. Here the CDR3 reads CASSQERASTDTQYF. The DNA for the CDR3 is TGTGCCAGCAGCCAGGAGCGGGCGTCCACAGATACGCAGTATTTT.

A few counts support this clonotype. This CDR3 reads CSARDRDRVEQYF. In nucleotides, the CDR3 is TGCAGTGCTAGGGACCGGGACAGGGTAGAGCAGTACTTC. V and J are TRBV20-1 and TRBJ2-5, with 9 bases aligning to TRBD1. Trimming removed 3 bases from V and 11 bases from J; junction bases left unmatched: 10. CDR1 and CDR2 (germline): DFQATT, SNEGSKA (reference sequence). The CDR3 is 13 amino acids.

The V gene is TRBV15, the J gene TRBJ2-1; 9 bases fit TRBD2. Germline V gives CDR1 LNHNV, CDR2 YYDKDF (reference sequence). V lost 4 bases and J lost 5; bases outside the gene matches: 6. The CDR3 is 15 residues long. In DNA, the CDR3 is TGTGCCACCAGCATCTCTAGCGGGAACGACAATGAGCAGTTCTTC. This encodes CATSISSGNDNEQFF.

This clonotype was seen more than once but under ten times. V gene TRBV9 combines with J gene TRBJ2-6; no firm D call. CDR1 and CDR2 from the germline V gene are SGDLS and YYNGEE. V lost 0 bases and J 3 bases, leaving 13 bases between the germline ends. There are 17 residues in the CDR3. CDR3 DNA: TGTGCCAGCAGCGTAGATGAGTGGGAACTTGGGGCCAACGTCCTGACTTTC. It codes for CASSVDEWELGANVLTF.